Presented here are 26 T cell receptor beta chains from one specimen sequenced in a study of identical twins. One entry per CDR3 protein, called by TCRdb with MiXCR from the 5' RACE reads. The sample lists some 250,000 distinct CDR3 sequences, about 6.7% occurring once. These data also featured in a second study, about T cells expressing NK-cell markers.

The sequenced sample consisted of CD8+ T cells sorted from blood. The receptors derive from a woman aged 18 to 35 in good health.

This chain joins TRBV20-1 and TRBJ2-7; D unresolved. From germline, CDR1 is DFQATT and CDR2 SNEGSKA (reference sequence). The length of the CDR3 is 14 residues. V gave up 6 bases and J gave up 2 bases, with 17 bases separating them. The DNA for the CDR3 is TGCAGTGCCGCCAACGAGATAAGAACCTACGAGCAGTACTTC. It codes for CSAANEIRTYEQYF.

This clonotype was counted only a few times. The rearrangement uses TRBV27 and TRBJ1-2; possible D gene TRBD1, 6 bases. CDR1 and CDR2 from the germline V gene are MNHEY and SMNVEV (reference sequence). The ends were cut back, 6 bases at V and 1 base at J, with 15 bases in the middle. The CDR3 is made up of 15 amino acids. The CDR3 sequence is CASRGGADLNYGYTF. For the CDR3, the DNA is TGTGCCAGCAGAGGGGGGGCCGACCTTAACTATGGCTACACCTTC.

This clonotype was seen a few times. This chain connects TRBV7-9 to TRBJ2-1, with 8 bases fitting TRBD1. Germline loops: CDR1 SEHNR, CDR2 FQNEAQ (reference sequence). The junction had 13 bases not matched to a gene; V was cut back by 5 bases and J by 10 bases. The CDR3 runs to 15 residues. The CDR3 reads CASSLGTGRPVEQFF. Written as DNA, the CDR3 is TGTGCCAGCAGCCTCGGGACAGGTCGGCCTGTGGAGCAGTTCTTC.

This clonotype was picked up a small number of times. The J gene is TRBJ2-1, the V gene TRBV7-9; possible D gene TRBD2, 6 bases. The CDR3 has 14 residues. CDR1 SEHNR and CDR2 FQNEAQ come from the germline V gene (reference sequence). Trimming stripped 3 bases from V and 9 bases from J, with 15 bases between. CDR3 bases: TGTGCCAGCAGCTTGTCCGCATCGACTAGTGAGCAGTTCTTC. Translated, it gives CASSLSASTSEQFF.

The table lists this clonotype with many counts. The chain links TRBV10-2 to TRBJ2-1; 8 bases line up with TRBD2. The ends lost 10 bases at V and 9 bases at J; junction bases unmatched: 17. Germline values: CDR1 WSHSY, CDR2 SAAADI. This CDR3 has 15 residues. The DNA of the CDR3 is TGCGCCACTCGACCGGGACTAGAGTTGTCCGTTGAGCAGTTCTTC. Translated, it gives CATRPGLELSVEQFF.

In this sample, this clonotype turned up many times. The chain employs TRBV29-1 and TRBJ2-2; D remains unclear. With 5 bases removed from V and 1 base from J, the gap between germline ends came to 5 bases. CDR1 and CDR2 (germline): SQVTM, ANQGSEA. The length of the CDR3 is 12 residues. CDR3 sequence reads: CSVSGNTGELFF. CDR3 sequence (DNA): TGCAGCGTTTCAGGGAACACCGGGGAGCTGTTTTTT.

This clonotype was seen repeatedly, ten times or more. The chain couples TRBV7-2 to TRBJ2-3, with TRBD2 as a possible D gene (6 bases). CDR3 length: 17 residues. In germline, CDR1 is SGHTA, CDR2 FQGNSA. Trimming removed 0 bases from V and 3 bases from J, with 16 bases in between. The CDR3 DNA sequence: TGTGCCAGCAGCTTAGCGCTCGGGAGACCCAGGACAGATACGCAGTATTTT. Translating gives CASSLALGRPRTDTQYF.

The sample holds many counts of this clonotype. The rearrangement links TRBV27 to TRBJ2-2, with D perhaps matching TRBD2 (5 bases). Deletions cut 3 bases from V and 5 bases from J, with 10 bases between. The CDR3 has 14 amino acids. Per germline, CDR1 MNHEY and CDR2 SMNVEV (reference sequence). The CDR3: CASSFSRGTGELFF. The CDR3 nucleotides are TGTGCCAGCAGTTTCTCCCGGGGAACCGGGGAGCTGTTTTTT.

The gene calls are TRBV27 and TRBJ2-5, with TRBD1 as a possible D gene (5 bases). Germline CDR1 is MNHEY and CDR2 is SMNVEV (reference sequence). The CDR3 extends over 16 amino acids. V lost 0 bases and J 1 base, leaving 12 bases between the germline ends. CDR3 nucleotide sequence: TGTGCCAGCAGTTTATCGTCTTTGACAGCCCAAGAGACCCAGTACTTC. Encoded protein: CASSLSSLTAQETQYF.

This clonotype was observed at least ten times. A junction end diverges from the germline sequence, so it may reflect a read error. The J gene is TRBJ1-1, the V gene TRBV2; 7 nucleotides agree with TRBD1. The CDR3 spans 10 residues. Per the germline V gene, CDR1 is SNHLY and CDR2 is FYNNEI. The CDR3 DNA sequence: TGTGCTAGCAGGGGGGATGAAGCTTTCTTT. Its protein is CASRGDEAFF. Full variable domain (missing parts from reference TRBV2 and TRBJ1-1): EPEVTQTPSHQVTQMGQEVILRCVPISNHLYFYWYRQILGQKVEFLVSFYNNEISEKSEIFDDQFSVERPDGSNFTLKIRSTKLEDSAMYFCASRGDEAFFGQGTRLTVV.

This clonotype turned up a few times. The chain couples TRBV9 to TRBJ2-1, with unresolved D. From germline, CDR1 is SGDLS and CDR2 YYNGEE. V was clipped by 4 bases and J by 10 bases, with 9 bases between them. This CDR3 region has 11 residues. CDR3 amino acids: CASSRSREQFF. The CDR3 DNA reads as TGTGCCAGCAGCCGGTCGCGGGAGCAGTTCTTC.

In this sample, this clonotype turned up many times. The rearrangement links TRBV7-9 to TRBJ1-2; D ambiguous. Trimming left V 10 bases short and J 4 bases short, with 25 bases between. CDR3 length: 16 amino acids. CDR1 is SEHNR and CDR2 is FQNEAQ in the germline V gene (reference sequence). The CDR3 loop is CATDTGSSHRGYGYTF. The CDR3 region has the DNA TGTGCCACGGATACGGGCAGCTCTCATCGTGGCTATGGCTACACCTTC.

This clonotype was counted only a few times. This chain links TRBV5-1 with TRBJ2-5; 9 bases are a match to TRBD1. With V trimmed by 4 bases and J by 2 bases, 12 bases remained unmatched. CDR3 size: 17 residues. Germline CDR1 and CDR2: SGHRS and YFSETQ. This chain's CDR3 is CASSLTPFDRGQETQYF. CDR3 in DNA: TGCGCCAGCAGCCTCACCCCATTCGACAGGGGGCAAGAGACCCAGTACTTC. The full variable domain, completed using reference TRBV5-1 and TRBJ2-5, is KAGVTQTPRYLIKTRGQQVTLSCSPISGHRSVSWYQQTPGQGLQFLFEYFSETQRNKGNFPGRFSGRQFSNSRSEMNVSTLELGDSALYLCASSLTPFDRGQETQYFGPGTRLLVL.

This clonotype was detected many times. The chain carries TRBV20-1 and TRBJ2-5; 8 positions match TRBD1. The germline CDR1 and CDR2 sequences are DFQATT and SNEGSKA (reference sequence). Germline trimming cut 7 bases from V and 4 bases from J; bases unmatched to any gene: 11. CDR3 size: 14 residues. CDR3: CSGSTGAEAETQYF. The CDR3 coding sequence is TGCAGTGGATCGACAGGGGCTGAGGCAGAGACCCAGTACTTC.

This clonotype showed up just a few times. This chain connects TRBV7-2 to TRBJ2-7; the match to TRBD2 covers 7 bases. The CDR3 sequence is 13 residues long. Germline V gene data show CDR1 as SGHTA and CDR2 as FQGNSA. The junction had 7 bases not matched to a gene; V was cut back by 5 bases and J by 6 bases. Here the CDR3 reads CASSRGRVGEQYF. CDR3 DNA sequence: TGTGCCAGCAGCCGAGGGAGGGTCGGCGAGCAGTACTTC.

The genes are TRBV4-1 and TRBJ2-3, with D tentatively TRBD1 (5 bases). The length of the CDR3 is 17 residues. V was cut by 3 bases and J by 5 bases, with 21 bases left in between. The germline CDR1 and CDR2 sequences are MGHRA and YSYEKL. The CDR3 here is CASSHETMTHRGDTQYF. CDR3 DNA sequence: TGCGCCAGCAGCCATGAAACAATGACGCATAGGGGAGATACGCAGTATTTT.

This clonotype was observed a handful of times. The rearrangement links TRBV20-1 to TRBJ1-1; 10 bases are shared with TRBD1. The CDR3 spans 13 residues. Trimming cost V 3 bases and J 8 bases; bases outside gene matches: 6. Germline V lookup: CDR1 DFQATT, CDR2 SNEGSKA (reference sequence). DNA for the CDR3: TGCAGTGCTAGGTCTATGGACAGGGGGGAAGCTTTCTTT. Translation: CSARSMDRGEAFF.

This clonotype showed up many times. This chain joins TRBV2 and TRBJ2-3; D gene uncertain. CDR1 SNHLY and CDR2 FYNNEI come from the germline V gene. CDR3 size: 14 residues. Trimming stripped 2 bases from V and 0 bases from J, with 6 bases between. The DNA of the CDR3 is TGTGCCAGCAGTGAATTGGCCAGCACAGATACGCAGTATTTT. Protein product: CASSELASTDTQYF.

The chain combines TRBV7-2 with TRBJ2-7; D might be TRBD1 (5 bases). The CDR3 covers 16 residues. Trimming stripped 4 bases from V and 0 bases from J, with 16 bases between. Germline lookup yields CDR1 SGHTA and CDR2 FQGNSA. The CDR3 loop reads CASSYLVGLGSYEQYF. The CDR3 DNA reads TGTGCCAGCAGCTATCTAGTGGGGCTAGGCTCCTACGAGCAGTACTTC.

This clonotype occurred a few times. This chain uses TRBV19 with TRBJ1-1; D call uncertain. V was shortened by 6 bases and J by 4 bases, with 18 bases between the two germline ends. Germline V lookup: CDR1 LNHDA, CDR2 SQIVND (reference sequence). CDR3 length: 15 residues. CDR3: CASSLNLGRRTEAFF. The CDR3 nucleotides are TGTGCCAGTAGCTTGAATCTGGGAAGGCGCACTGAAGCTTTCTTT.

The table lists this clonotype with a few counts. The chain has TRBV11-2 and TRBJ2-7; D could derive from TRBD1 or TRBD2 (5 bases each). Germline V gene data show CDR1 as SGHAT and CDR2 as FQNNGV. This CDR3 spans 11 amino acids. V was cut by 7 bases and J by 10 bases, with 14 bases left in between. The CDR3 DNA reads TGTGCCAGCACCCGGGTGGGGGATCAGTACTTC. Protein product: CASTRVGDQYF.

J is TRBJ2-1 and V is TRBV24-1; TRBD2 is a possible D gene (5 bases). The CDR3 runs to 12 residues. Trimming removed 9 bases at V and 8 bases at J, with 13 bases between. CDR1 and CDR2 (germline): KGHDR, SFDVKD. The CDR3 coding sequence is TGTGCCACCCCACGGGGATGGGATGAGCAGTTCTTC. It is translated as CATPRGWDEQFF.

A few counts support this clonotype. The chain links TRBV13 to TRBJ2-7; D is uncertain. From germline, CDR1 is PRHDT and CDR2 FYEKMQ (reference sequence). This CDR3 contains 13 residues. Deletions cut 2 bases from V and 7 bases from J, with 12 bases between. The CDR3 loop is CASSLPLFGEQYF. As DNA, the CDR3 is TGTGCCAGCAGCTTACCCCTCTTTGGGGAGCAGTACTTC. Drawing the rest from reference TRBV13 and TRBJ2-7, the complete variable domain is AAGVIQSPRHLIKEKRETATLKCYPIPRHDTVYWYQQGPGQDPQFLISFYEKMQSDKGSIPDRFSAQQFSDYHSELNMSSLELGDSALYFCASSLPLFGEQYFGPGTRLTVT.

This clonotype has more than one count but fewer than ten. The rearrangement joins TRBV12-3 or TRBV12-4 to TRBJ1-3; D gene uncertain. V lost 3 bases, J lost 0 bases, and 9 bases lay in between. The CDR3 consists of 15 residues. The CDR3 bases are TGTGCCAGCAGTTTCTCAGCCGACTCTGGAAACACCATATATTTT. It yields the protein CASSFSADSGNTIYF.

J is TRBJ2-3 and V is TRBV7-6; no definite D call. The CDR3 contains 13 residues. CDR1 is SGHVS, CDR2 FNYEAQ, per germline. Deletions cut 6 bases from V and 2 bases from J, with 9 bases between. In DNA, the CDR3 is TGTGCCAGCAGGCCTAAATCCACAGATACGCAGTATTTT. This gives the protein CASRPKSTDTQYF.

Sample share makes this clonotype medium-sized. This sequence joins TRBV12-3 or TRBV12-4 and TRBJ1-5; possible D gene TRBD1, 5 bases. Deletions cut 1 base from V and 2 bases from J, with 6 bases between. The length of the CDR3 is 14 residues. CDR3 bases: TGTGCCAGCAGTTTAGGGGGGGGCAATCAGCCCCAGCATTTT. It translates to CASSLGGGNQPQHF.